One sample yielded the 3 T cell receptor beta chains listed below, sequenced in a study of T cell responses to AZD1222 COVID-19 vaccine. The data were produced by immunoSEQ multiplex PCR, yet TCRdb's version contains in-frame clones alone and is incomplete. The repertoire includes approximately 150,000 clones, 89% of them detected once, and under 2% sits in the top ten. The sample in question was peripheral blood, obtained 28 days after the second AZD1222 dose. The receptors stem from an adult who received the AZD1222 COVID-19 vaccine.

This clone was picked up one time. As DNA, the CDR3 is TGTGCCTGGAGTCCAGGGGGCACTCAGCCCCAGCATTTT. The encoded protein is CAWSPGGTQPQHF. The V gene is TRBV30, the J gene TRBJ1-5, with 8 bases lining up with TRBD1. The CDR3 has 13 amino acids. Germline V gives CDR1 GTSNPN, CDR2 SVGIG (reference sequence). Trimming cost V 2 bases and J 6 bases; bases outside gene matches: 3.

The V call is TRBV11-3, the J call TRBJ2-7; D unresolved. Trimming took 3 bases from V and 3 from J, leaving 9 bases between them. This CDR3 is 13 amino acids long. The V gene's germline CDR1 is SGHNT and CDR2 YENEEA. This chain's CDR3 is CASSFPGRYEQYF. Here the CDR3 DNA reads TGTGCCAGCAGCTTCCCCGGGCGCTACGAGCAGTACTTC.

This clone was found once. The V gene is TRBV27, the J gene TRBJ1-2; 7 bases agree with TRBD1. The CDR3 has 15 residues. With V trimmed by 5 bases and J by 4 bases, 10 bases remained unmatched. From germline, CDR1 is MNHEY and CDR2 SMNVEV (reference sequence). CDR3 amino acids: CASSPIRGTTYGYTF. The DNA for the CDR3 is TGTGCCAGCAGTCCGATCAGGGGGACCACCTATGGCTACACCTTC.